The 14 T cell receptor beta chains listed next were all sequenced from one sample in a study of cytomegalovirus exposure and HLA in healthy donors. PCR amplification relied on 60 Vbeta primers (plus 13 Jbeta primers). Here immunoSEQ multiplex PCR was the method, and the copy in TCRdb shows in-frame clones only, minus some. Among 190,000 or so clones listed, approximately 80% were seen once. The sample comprised PBMCs. The source is a boy aged 5-17 years in good health and CMV-seronegative.

The chain employs TRBV6-6 and TRBJ2-7; TRBD1 is a possible D gene (5 bases). The ends were cut back, 6 bases at V and 7 bases at J, with 19 bases in the middle. The CDR3 runs to 14 residues. Germline CDR1 is MNHNY and CDR2 is SVGAGI (reference sequence). The CDR3 nucleotides are TGTGCCAGCAGCGACAGACCAAGTACTGGGGAGCAGTACTTC. This sequence encodes CASSDRPSTGEQYF.

The table lists this clone with a count of one. V is TRBV11-2 and J is TRBJ2-7; a possible D gene is TRBD1 (5 bases). The CDR3 runs 14 residues. Per the germline V gene, CDR1 is SGHAT and CDR2 is FQNNGV. Trimming took 2 bases from V and 4 from J, leaving 12 bases between them. The CDR3 loop reads CASSLRSPGYEQYF. As DNA, the CDR3 is TGTGCCAGCAGCTTAAGGTCCCCAGGGTACGAGCAGTACTTC.

The rearrangement links TRBV5-1 to TRBJ2-5; perhaps TRBD2 as D (6 bases). The CDR3 has 17 residues. The ends were cut back, 2 bases at V and 5 bases at J, with 22 bases in the middle. CDR1 and CDR2 (germline): SGHRS, YFSETQ. DNA for the CDR3: TGCGCCAGCAGCTTATTCGGGACTGTCCGTATCGGGGAGACCCAGTACTTC. This codes for CASSLFGTVRIGETQYF.

This chain connects TRBV9 to TRBJ1-2; the D gene is possibly TRBD1 (5 bases). In germline, CDR1 is SGDLS, CDR2 YYNGEE. The CDR3 runs 19 residues. Trimming took off 2 bases at V and 3 bases at J, with 26 bases between the two ends. The CDR3 region has the DNA TGTGCCAGCAGCGTCGACGGCGGAGGGACTGGGACCGACTACTATGGCTACACCTTC. The encoded protein is CASSVDGGGTGTDYYGYTF.

The chain has TRBV7-9 and TRBJ2-7; D perhaps matches TRBD1 (6 bases). The length of the CDR3 is 14 residues. CDR1 and CDR2 from the germline V gene are SEHNR and FQNEAQ (reference sequence). V was pared by 0 bases and J by 7 bases, with 13 bases between. The CDR3 sequence is CASSLALQGREQYF. The CDR3 bases are TGTGCCAGCAGCTTAGCATTACAGGGAAGGGAGCAGTACTTC.

The gene calls are TRBV7-2 and TRBJ2-1; D possibly corresponds to TRBD1 (5 bases). In germline, CDR1 is SGHTA, CDR2 FQGNSA. V shed 4 bases and J shed 2 bases, with 9 bases lying between them. This CDR3 has 14 residues. The CDR3 DNA is TGTGCCAGCAGCTCAAGGGGCCCCTACAATGAGCAGTTCTTC. Encoded protein: CASSSRGPYNEQFF. Filled out from reference TRBV7-2 and TRBJ2-1, the complete variable domain reads GAGVSQSPSNKVTEKGKDVELRCDPISGHTALYWYRQSLGQGLEFLIYFQGNSAPDKSGLPSDRFSAERTGGSVSTLTIQRTQQEDSAVYLCASSSRGPYNEQFFGPGTRLTVL.

The V gene is TRBV7-3, the J gene TRBJ2-1; possible D gene TRBD2, 5 bases. The V end lost 5 bases, the J end lost 0 bases, and 14 bases lay between the germline ends. There are 16 residues in the CDR3. The V gene's germline CDR1 is SGHTA and CDR2 FQGTGA. Written as DNA, the CDR3 is TGTGCCAGCAGCCCTCTCGGGAAACCCTCCTACAATGAGCAGTTCTTC. Translated, it gives CASSPLGKPSYNEQFF. Using reference TRBV7-3 and TRBJ2-1 for the parts outside the CDR3, the full variable domain is GAGVSQTPSNKVTEKGKYVELRCDPISGHTALYWYRQSLGQGPEFLIYFQGTGAADDSGLPNDRFFAVRPEGSVSTLKIQRTERGDSAVYLCASSPLGKPSYNEQFFGPGTRLTVL.

The V and J genes are TRBV29-1 and TRBJ1-1; 8 bases agree with TRBD1. J lost 5 bases, V lost 4 bases, and 9 bases had no gene match. The germline CDR1 and CDR2 sequences are SQVTM and ANQGSEA. CDR3 size: 14 residues. The CDR3 here is CSVARGTGRTEAFF. The CDR3 DNA follows: TGCAGCGTTGCAAGGGGGACAGGCAGAACTGAAGCTTTCTTT.

The J gene is TRBJ2-7, the V gene TRBV6-5; TRBD2 matches at 7 bases. The CDR3 length is 15 residues. Germline loops: CDR1 MNHEY, CDR2 SVGAGI. Trimming removed 6 bases from V and 3 bases from J; junction bases left unmatched: 11. This CDR3 reads CASRALAVVDYEQYF. In DNA form, the CDR3 reads TGTGCCAGCAGAGCCCTAGCGGTAGTGGACTACGAGCAGTACTTC.

The rearrangement links TRBV6-1 to TRBJ1-3; a weak D match, TRBD1 (6 bases). The CDR3 covers 13 residues. Germline V gene lookup returns CDR1 MNHNS and CDR2 SASEGT. V lost 11 bases and J lost 0, with 11 bases in between. The CDR3 protein is CALGAYSGNTIYF. The CDR3 DNA is TGTGCCCTGGGGGCCTACTCTGGAAACACCATATATTTT.

The chain carries TRBV30 and TRBJ2-1; 13 bases align to TRBD2. Germline V CDR1 and CDR2: GTSNPN, SVGIG (reference sequence). The junction had 8 bases not matched to a gene; V was cut back by 2 bases and J by 1 base. The CDR3 spans 18 residues. CDR3 sequence reads: CAWSSYGTSGVSYNEQFF. Here the CDR3 DNA reads TGTGCCTGGAGTTCTTATGGGACTAGCGGGGTTTCCTACAATGAGCAGTTCTTC. The variable domain in full, with the rest retrieved from reference TRBV30 and TRBJ2-1, is SQTIHQWPATLVQPVGSPLSLECTVEGTSNPNLYWYRQAAGRGLQLLFYSVGIGQISSEVPQNLSASRPQDRQFILSSKKLLLSDSGFYLCAWSSYGTSGVSYNEQFFGPGTRLTVL.

The chain is built from TRBV4-2 and TRBJ2-7; 10 positions match TRBD1. Trimming cost V 0 bases and J 6 bases; bases outside gene matches: 11. Per germline, CDR1 LGHNA and CDR2 YNFKEQ. The CDR3 consists of 17 residues. The CDR3 DNA is TGTGCCAGCAGCCAAGATCCGCAGTGGACAGGGGGGTCCGAGCAGTACTTC. Its protein product is CASSQDPQWTGGSEQYF.

The chain recombines TRBV7-2 with TRBJ2-2, with 7 nucleotides matching TRBD1. The length of the CDR3 is 15 residues. With V trimmed by 0 bases and J by 8 bases, 6 bases remained unmatched. From germline, CDR1 is SGHTA and CDR2 FQGNSA. The CDR3 protein is CASSLASTGVGELFF. The CDR3 coding sequence is TGTGCCAGCAGCTTAGCGTCAACAGGGGTGGGGGAGCTGTTTTTT. Drawing the rest from reference TRBV7-2 and TRBJ2-2, the complete variable domain is GAGVSQSPSNKVTEKGKDVELRCDPISGHTALYWYRQSLGQGLEFLIYFQGNSAPDKSGLPSDRFSAERTGGSVSTLTIQRTQQEDSAVYLCASSLASTGVGELFFGEGSRLTVL.

The chain links TRBV9 to TRBJ2-5; TRBD2 might be the D (5 bases). Trimming took off 4 bases at V and 14 bases at J, with 27 bases between the two ends. CDR1 is SGDLS, CDR2 YYNGEE, per germline. CDR3 size: 15 residues. The CDR3 loop reads CASSPSHGRPSGLYF. Here the CDR3 DNA reads TGTGCCAGCAGCCCATCCCATGGGAGACCCAGTGGTTTATACTTC.